This TCR beta chain was obtained from a study of T-cell memory formation after mild COVID-19 (dated by TCRdb to the early 2020s). General notes on the study: Most TCR sequence clusters were specific to one of the two donors. T-cell clones expanding and contracting after mild COVID-19 in a couple of donors were tracked by longitudinal TCRalpha and TCRbeta repertoire sequencing. The cohort was made up of two young adult volunteers, one female and one male, who were previously healthy.

Ficoll-Paque density gradient centrifugation was the method used to isolate PBMCs. Worth noting for this clonotype: Its cognate antigen has yet to be identified. The junction does not match germline at one end; this may be a read error.

Here is what the overall study found, with its caveats: Some responding clones were found in pre-infection memory, which suggests that pre-existing cross-reactive memory T cells took part in the SARS-CoV-2 response. Contracting CD4+ clones were located mainly in the CM and EM memory subsets, whereas CD8+ clones were found to be enriched in EMRA. SARS-CoV-2 specificity was not confirmed for the second-wave clones peaking on day 37. Only two mild cases were covered in the study, and larger cohorts including severe cases with pre-infection samples were considered necessary. Clones contracting from day 15 to 85 had balanced CD4/CD8 phenotypes, while a second wave expanding from day 15 to 37 was biased towards CD4+.

Sequencing was carried out with an Illumina NovaSeq 6000. TCRalpha and TCRbeta cDNA libraries were constructed by 5'RACE with constant-segment primers, with sample barcodes and unique molecular identifiers being introduced. RNA was extracted from every sample with Trizol reagent. Libraries were amplified in two PCR steps, with a second sample barcode and Illumina TruSeq adapters added in the second step. Libraries were sequenced on an Illumina NovaSeq with 2 x 150 bp paired-end reads. In the paper's pipeline: The reads were demultiplexed and collapsed into UMI-guided consensus sequences using migec v1.2.7. Using mixcr v2.1.11, UMI consensuses were aligned to TRA and TRB V and J templates and then assembled into clonotypes. A clonotype was counted as expanded or contracted only when both edgeR and NoisET called the clonotype significant, with the noise models trained on biological replicates. edgeR calls used a false discovery rate-adjusted p below 0.01 and a log2 fold-change threshold of 1. As an exploratory analysis of dynamics, max-normalized trajectories of the 1000 most abundant clonotypes were examined by PCA with hierarchical clustering. Separately sequenced CD4+ and CD8+ repertoires were used to assign the CD4 or CD8 phenotype of responding clones. Starting from the raw public reads, TCRdb applied fastp trimming at Q25, assembled clones with MiXCR and retained in-frame beta chains. One record per CDR3 amino acid sequence lists the most common genes and DNA. The V and J calls reflect TCRdb's pipeline rather than the authors' work. The sample yields around 340,000 distinct CDR3 sequences; roughly 15% were counted once. The top ten hold 20% to 25% of the sample.

The germline V gene (reference sequence) yields DFQATT for CDR1 and SNEGSKA for CDR2. Spanning cysteine to phenylalanine, the CDR3 consists of 12 amino acids. Of the read, only the CDR3 DNA is kept; its 36 bases are in frame from base 1. The material sequenced was PBMCs or a T cell subset sorted from them (not recorded which). The TCR sequence derives from a young man who had mild COVID-19 (a few samples of this study predate the infection). The sample titles of this study are shuffled in the database, so cell type and time point are left out; the donor was told from shared clones. The chain employs TRBV20-1 and TRBJ2-7, with 7 middle bases fitting TRBD1. The CDR3 in this case is CSARGTAYEQYF. The DNA sequence is as follows: TGCAGTGCCAGAGGGACAGCCTACGAGCAGTACTTC.